The T cell receptor beta chain under discussion was sequenced for a study of cytomegalovirus exposure and HLA in healthy donors. Primers for the PCR totalled 60 Vbeta and 13 Jbeta. Here immunoSEQ multiplex PCR was the method, and the copy in TCRdb shows in-frame clones only, minus some. The sample has 150,000 to 200,000 clones; more than 80% are singletons. Germline loops: CDR1 LNHNV, CDR2 YYDKDF (reference sequence). The CDR3 has 14 residues. V lost 3 bases and J lost 4, with 10 bases in between. The chain carries TRBV15 and TRBJ2-1, with a possible D match to TRBD2 (6 bases). The origin of this receptor is a woman younger than 35 in good health and CMV-seropositive. Source material: PBMCs. Written as DNA, the CDR3 is TGTGCCACCAGCAGGCGGGGCTTTTACAATGAGCAGTTCTTC. Protein: CATSRRGFYNEQFF.